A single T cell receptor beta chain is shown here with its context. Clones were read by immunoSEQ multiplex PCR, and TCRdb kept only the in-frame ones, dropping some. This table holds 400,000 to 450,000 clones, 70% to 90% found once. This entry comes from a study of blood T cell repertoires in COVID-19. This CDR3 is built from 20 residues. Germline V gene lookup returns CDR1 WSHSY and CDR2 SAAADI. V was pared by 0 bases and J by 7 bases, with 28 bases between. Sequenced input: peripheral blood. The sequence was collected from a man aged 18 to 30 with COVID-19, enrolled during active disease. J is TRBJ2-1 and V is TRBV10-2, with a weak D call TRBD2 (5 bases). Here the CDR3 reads CASSESPADSPQMGENEQFF. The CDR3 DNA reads TGCGCCAGCAGTGAGTCGCCTGCGGACTCCCCGCAGATGGGTGAAAATGAGCAGTTCTTC.